This entry lists 15 T cell receptor beta chains sequenced from one sample in a study of cytomegalovirus exposure and HLA in healthy donors. The data were produced by immunoSEQ multiplex PCR, yet TCRdb's version contains in-frame clones alone and is incomplete. This table holds about 50,000 clones, roughly 93% found once. The sample consisted of PBMCs. Receptor source: a woman in her late teens or twenties in good health and CMV-seropositive.

The V call is TRBV19, the J call TRBJ2-2, with 7 positions matching TRBD1. The CDR3 contains 14 residues. CDR1 is LNHDA, CDR2 SQIVND, per germline (reference sequence). The J segment lost 10 bases and the V segment lost 4 bases, leaving 9 bases of the junction unmatched. In DNA form, the CDR3 reads TGTGCCAGTAGTAAGAGACAGGGTCAATCGGAGCTGTTTTTT. It specifies CASSKRQGQSELFF.

This clone was found once. The V call is TRBV28, the J call TRBJ2-5, with 8 positions matching TRBD2. The germline gives CDR1 MDHEN, CDR2 SYDVKM. V dropped 4 bases and J dropped 3; count of bases not matched to a gene: 7. There are 15 residues in the CDR3. The CDR3 DNA follows: TGTGCCAGCAGTTCCCCCGCGGGGGGCGAAGAGACCCAGTACTTC. This encodes CASSSPAGGEETQYF.

The V call is TRBV10-1, the J call TRBJ2-1; TRBD1 matches 7 bases. Germline CDR1 is WNHNN and CDR2 is SYGVQD (reference sequence). V lost 4 bases, J lost 0 bases, and 6 bases stayed unmatched. The CDR3 spans 16 residues. The CDR3 DNA reads TGCGCCAGCAGTGGACTACAGGGGAGCTCCTACAATGAGCAGTTCTTC. Protein: CASSGLQGSSYNEQFF.

This chain connects TRBV5-1 to TRBJ1-2, with TRBD1 identical over 8 bases. Trimming took 4 bases from V and 4 from J; bases not matched to a gene: 9. Germline lookup yields CDR1 SGHRS and CDR2 YFSETQ. The CDR3 has 15 amino acids. The CDR3 DNA reads TGCGCCAGCAGCGCGGGACAGGCGACGTTCTATGGCTACACCTTC. This codes for CASSAGQATFYGYTF.

This clone was found once. The CDR3 loop reads CASSDYRGVQETQYF. For the CDR3, the DNA is TGTGCCAGCAGCGATTATCGGGGGGTTCAAGAGACCCAGTACTTC. This chain links TRBV5-4 with TRBJ2-5, with 7 positions matching TRBD2. Germline assignment: CDR1 SGHNT and CDR2 YYREEE (reference sequence). The J segment lost 2 bases and the V segment lost 4 bases, leaving 8 bases of the junction unmatched. This CDR3 region has 15 residues.

The CDR3 is CASIPGKNTEAFF. The CDR3 DNA is TGTGCCAGCATCCCGGGTAAGAACACTGAAGCTTTCTTT. The rearrangement links TRBV6-1 to TRBJ1-1; D is ambiguous. The CDR3 spans 13 residues. Trimming left V 7 bases short and J 1 base short, with 10 bases between. Germline CDR1 is MNHNS and CDR2 is SASEGT.

This rearrangement joins TRBV4-3 to TRBJ2-1; TRBD2 aligns across 10 bases. The germline V gene has CDR1 LGHNA and CDR2 YSLEER. The CDR3 length is 16 residues. V shed 3 bases and J 7 bases; nucleotides not matched to a gene: 9. The CDR3 region is CASSQKGTSDGNEQFF. For the CDR3, the DNA is TGCGCCAGCAGCCAGAAAGGGACTAGCGACGGAAATGAGCAGTTCTTC.

This clone was counted once. The chain is built from TRBV7-7 and TRBJ2-7, with 7 nucleotides matching TRBD1. Germline CDR1 and CDR2: SSHAT and FNYEAQ (reference sequence). The CDR3 loop spans 14 amino acids. The trim removed 5 bases at V and 4 bases at J, leaving 8 bases unmatched. The CDR3 DNA sequence: TGTGCCAGCAGCGAAGGGGGCATTCCGTACGAGCAGTACTTC. Translating it yields CASSEGGIPYEQYF.

The V gene is TRBV19, the J gene TRBJ1-1, with D perhaps TRBD1 (5 bases). V lost 6 bases to trimming and J lost 0 bases, with 11 bases between them. Germline CDR1 LNHDA, CDR2 SQIVND (reference sequence). This CDR3 comprises 14 residues. The CDR3 DNA follows: TGTGCCAGTAGCCGGGGGGGTTTGAACACTGAAGCTTTCTTT. Translated, it gives CASSRGGLNTEAFF.

The chain uses TRBV27 and TRBJ2-1; 8 nucleotides align to TRBD2. The J segment lost 6 bases and the V segment lost 0 bases, leaving 7 bases of the junction unmatched. CDR1 and CDR2 (germline): MNHEY, SMNVEV (reference sequence). CDR3 size: 16 residues. This CDR3 reads CASSLSSGGAFNEQFF. In DNA form, the CDR3 reads TGTGCCAGCAGTTTATCCTCGGGGGGGGCCTTCAATGAGCAGTTCTTC.

As concerns this clone: Germline and junction disagree at one end, which may indicate a read error. V usage is TRBV28 and J usage is TRBJ2-7; 9 bases align to TRBD1. CDR1 and CDR2 from the germline V gene are MDHEN and SYDVKM. This CDR3 contains 15 residues. CDR3 sequence reads: CASSSPGQGSHEQYF. The CDR3 DNA follows: TGTGCCAGCAGTTCTCCGGGACAGGGCTCCCACGAGCAGTACTTC.

The chain couples TRBV2 to TRBJ1-1; no clear D gene. The CDR3 loop spans 14 amino acids. V lost 8 bases and J 5 bases, leaving 18 bases between the germline ends. Germline V gene lookup returns CDR1 SNHLY and CDR2 FYNNEI. CDR3 sequence reads: CASSEYGGTTEAFF. The CDR3 nucleotides are TGTGCCAGCTCTGAATACGGCGGCACGACTGAAGCTTTCTTT.

V is TRBV5-1 and J is TRBJ2-3; 9 positions match TRBD1. CDR1 is SGHRS, CDR2 YFSETQ, per germline. The CDR3 sequence is 17 residues long. V was clipped by 2 bases and J by 4 bases; unmatched bases: 11. CDR3 DNA: TGCGCCAGCAGCTTAACTACAGGGACAGGGTCATCAGATACGCAGTATTTT. Its protein is CASSLTTGTGSSDTQYF.

The chain couples TRBV5-6 to TRBJ1-6; D remains unclear. This CDR3 has 13 amino acids. V gave up 2 bases and J gave up 10 bases, with 10 bases separating them. Germline CDR1 and CDR2: SGHDT and YYEEEE. Here the CDR3 DNA reads TGTGCCAGCAGCTTTTTGGGAGAATCACCCCTCCACTTT. Its translation is CASSFLGESPLHF.

V is TRBV6-1 and J is TRBJ2-7; 11 nucleotides agree with TRBD2. The germline gives CDR1 MNHNS, CDR2 SASEGT. The CDR3 is 16 residues long. J was trimmed by 3 bases and V by 0 bases; bases with no gene match: 4. The CDR3 protein is CASSEADTSGGYEQYF. The CDR3 nucleotides read TGTGCCAGCAGTGAAGCAGATACTAGCGGGGGCTACGAGCAGTACTTC.